The 15 T cell receptor beta chains below come from one sample, sequenced in a study of blood T cell repertoires in COVID-19. TCRdb keeps only in-frame clones here, not all; method: immunoSEQ multiplex PCR. The sample holds 250,000 or so clones, roughly 85% seen once. The sequenced sample was PBMCs or T cells enriched from blood (not recorded which). The receptors here all came from a woman between 50 and 59 years old who had recovered from COVID-19.

A word on this clone: Other DNA variants within this sample encode the same CDR3. J is TRBJ2-3 and V is TRBV5-1; 7 bases are shared with TRBD2. The CDR3 is 15 amino acids. Per the germline V gene, CDR1 is SGHRS and CDR2 is YFSETQ. After removal of 0 bases from V and 3 bases from J, the junction contained 4 bases not matched to a gene. The CDR3 region has the DNA TGCGCCAGCAGCTTGGGCGGGAGAGGAACAGATACGCAGTATTTT. Protein product: CASSLGGRGTDTQYF. Full variable domain (missing parts from reference TRBV5-1 and TRBJ2-3): KAGVTQTPRYLIKTRGQQVTLSCSPISGHRSVSWYQQTPGQGLQFLFEYFSETQRNKGNFPGRFSGRQFSNSRSEMNVSTLELGDSALYLCASSLGGRGTDTQYFGPGTRLTVL.

The chain combines TRBV11-2 with TRBJ1-2; possibly TRBD1 for D (6 bases). This CDR3 is 15 amino acids long. Trimming shortened V by 1 base and J by 2 bases, and 11 bases separated the two germline ends. From germline, CDR1 is SGHAT and CDR2 FQNNGV. CDR3 nucleotides: TGTGCCAGCAGCTTAGGGGGGCATCAAAACTATGGCTACACCTTC. It specifies CASSLGGHQNYGYTF.

The chain is built from TRBV5-1 and TRBJ1-2; 8 bases fit TRBD1. The V and J ends lost 3 bases and 7 bases, in that order; junction bases with no gene match: 5. Germline V gene data show CDR1 as SGHRS and CDR2 as YFSETQ. The CDR3 consists of 13 residues. CDR3 region: CASSYPGGAGYTF. CDR3 nucleotides: TGCGCCAGCAGCTACCCAGGGGGCGCTGGCTACACCTTC.

This clone occurred once. The genes are TRBV5-1 and TRBJ2-7; tentative D call: TRBD2 (6 bases). CDR1 and CDR2 (germline): SGHRS, YFSETQ. Trimming cost V 1 base and J 5 bases, with 19 bases left between them. There are 16 residues in the CDR3. CDR3 nucleotide sequence: TGCGCCAGCAGCTTGTCCCCTCCCGGGACTGGCCACGAGCAGTACTTC. This codes for CASSLSPPGTGHEQYF.

Note on this clone: Other nucleotide sequences from this sample produce the same CDR3. The chain has TRBV7-9 and TRBJ2-7; 7 positions agree with TRBD1. Germline lookup yields CDR1 SEHNR and CDR2 FQNEAQ (reference sequence). Trimming cost V 3 bases and J 0 bases; bases outside gene matches: 2. CDR3 length equals 14 residues. CDR3 sequence reads: CASSFRDSSYEQYF. CDR3 nucleotides: TGTGCCAGCAGCTTCCGGGACAGCTCCTACGAGCAGTACTTC.

The rearrangement uses TRBV28 and TRBJ2-3, with D maybe TRBD2 (5 bases). Germline CDR1 and CDR2: MDHEN and SYDVKM. The CDR3 is 11 residues long. The ends were cut back, 6 bases at V and 6 bases at J, with 7 bases in the middle. In DNA form, the CDR3 reads TGTGCCAGCAGCGGACTTGATACGCAGTATTTT. Its translation is CASSGLDTQYF.

This rearrangement joins TRBV28 to TRBJ1-6; D perhaps matches TRBD1 (5 bases). The CDR3 loop spans 15 amino acids. V was trimmed by 4 bases and J by 3 bases, leaving 10 bases between them. Germline V CDR1 and CDR2: MDHEN, SYDVKM. CDR3 region: CASSSPQVYNSPLHF. CDR3 nucleotides: TGTGCCAGCAGTTCCCCACAGGTCTATAATTCACCCCTCCACTTT.

This CDR3 is CTSSQGPTGSGNEKLFF. The CDR3 region has the DNA TGCACCAGCAGCCAAGGACCGACGGGGAGTGGTAATGAAAAACTGTTTTTT. This chain connects TRBV1 to TRBJ1-4. TRBV1 is shown as a pseudogene. This CDR3 spans 17 amino acids.

The V gene is TRBV28, the J gene TRBJ1-3; TRBD1 might be the D (6 bases). V was pared by 0 bases and J by 4 bases, with 10 bases between. The CDR3 length is 15 residues. The germline gives CDR1 MDHEN, CDR2 SYDVKM. Here the CDR3 DNA reads TGTGCCAGCAGTTTATGGGGACAAAGGGGAAACACCATATATTTT. This gives the protein CASSLWGQRGNTIYF.

This chain connects TRBV6-5 to TRBJ1-2; 10 nucleotides agree with TRBD1. This CDR3 comprises 14 residues. The germline CDR1 and CDR2 sequences are MNHEY and SVGAGI. V shed 6 bases and J 3 bases; nucleotides not matched to a gene: 4. The CDR3, as DNA: TGTGCCAGCAGGGCGACAGGGGGCGACTATGGCTACACCTTC. Translated, it gives CASRATGGDYGYTF.

The chain links TRBV5-1 to TRBJ2-1; D is possibly TRBD1 (5 bases). V was pared by 3 bases and J by 3 bases, with 10 bases between. Germline lookup yields CDR1 SGHRS and CDR2 YFSETQ. The CDR3 spans 14 residues. CDR3 sequence reads: CASSYPTDYNEQFF. The DNA for the CDR3 is TGCGCCAGCAGCTACCCGACAGACTACAATGAGCAGTTCTTC.

The V gene is TRBV27, the J gene TRBJ2-7; the match to TRBD2 covers 13 bases. Germline V gene lookup returns CDR1 MNHEY and CDR2 SMNVEV (reference sequence). The CDR3 runs 17 residues. J was trimmed by 0 bases and V by 1 base; bases with no gene match: 3. The DNA for the CDR3 is TGTGCCAGCAGTTTATTACTAGCGGGAGGGAGCTCCTACGAGCAGTACTTC. Residues: CASSLLLAGGSSYEQYF.

The chain recombines TRBV12-5 with TRBJ2-7, with 9 bases identical to TRBD2. The CDR3 has 17 amino acids. Germline V gene sequence: CDR1 LGHNT, CDR2 FRNRAP. After removal of 6 bases from V and 0 bases from J, the junction contained 12 bases not matched to a gene. The CDR3 region has the DNA TGTGCTAGTGGCCCCTTTTCGACTAGCGGCACCTCCTACGAGCAGTACTTC. As protein: CASGPFSTSGTSYEQYF.

This clone was seen many times. The chain has TRBV11-2 and TRBJ2-7; possible D gene TRBD2, 5 bases. This CDR3 is built from 15 residues. V dropped 2 bases and J dropped 3 bases, with 14 bases sitting between them. The V gene's germline CDR1 is SGHAT and CDR2 FQNNGV. CDR3 amino acids: CASSLRMLADYEQYF. For the CDR3, the DNA is TGTGCCAGCAGCTTACGGATGCTAGCTGACTACGAGCAGTACTTC.

The chain carries TRBV5-4 and TRBJ2-5; tentatively, D is TRBD2 (6 bases). Germline V CDR1 and CDR2: SGHNT, YYREEE (reference sequence). Trimming pared 1 base from V and 3 bases from J, leaving 10 bases between. This CDR3 has 14 residues. The CDR3 spells CASSLSREEETQYF. The DNA for the CDR3 is TGTGCCAGCAGCTTGAGCAGGGAGGAAGAGACCCAGTACTTC.